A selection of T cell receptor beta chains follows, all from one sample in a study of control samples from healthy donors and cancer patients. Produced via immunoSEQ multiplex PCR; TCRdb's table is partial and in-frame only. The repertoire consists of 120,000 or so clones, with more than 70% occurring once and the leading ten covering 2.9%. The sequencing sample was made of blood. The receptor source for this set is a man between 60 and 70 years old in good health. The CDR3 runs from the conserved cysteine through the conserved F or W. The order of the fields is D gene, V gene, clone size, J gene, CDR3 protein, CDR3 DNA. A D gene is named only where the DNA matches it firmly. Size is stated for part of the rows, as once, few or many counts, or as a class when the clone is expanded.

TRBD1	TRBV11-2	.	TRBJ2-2	CASSAQGAPSTGELFF	TGTGCCAGCAGCGCACAGGGGGCCCCGTCCACCGGGGAGCTGTTTTTT
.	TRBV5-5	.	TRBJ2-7	CASSGGLWNEQYF	TGTGCCAGCAGCGGGGGCCTGTGGAACGAGCAGTACTTC
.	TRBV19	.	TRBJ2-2	CASRRHDPGAGELFF	TGTGCCAGTAGGCGACACGACCCGGGAGCCGGGGAGCTGTTTTTT
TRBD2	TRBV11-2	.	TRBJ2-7	CASSLVGGYEQYF	TGTGCCAGCAGCTTAGTGGGGGGGTACGAGCAGTACTTC
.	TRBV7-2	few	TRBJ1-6	CASRFNSYNSPLHF	TGTGCCAGCAGGTTTAACTCCTATAATTCACCCCTCCACTTT
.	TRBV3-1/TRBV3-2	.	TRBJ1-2	CASSLTETLYGYTF	TGTGCCAGCAGCCTGACAGAGACTCTCTATGGCTACACCTTC
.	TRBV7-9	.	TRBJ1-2	CASSSRRENYGYTF	TGTGCCAGCAGCTCCCGCCGGGAGAACTATGGCTACACCTTC
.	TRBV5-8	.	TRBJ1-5	CASSLESYSNQPQHF	TGTGCCAGCAGCTTGGAGAGTTATAGCAATCAGCCCCAGCATTTT
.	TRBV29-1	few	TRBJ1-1	CSGSGGRKDEAFF	TGCAGCGGGAGTGGGGGGCGCAAGGATGAAGCTTTCTTT
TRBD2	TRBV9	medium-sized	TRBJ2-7	CASSVDGSGGQYEQYF	TGTGCCAGCAGCGTAGACGGGTCGGGGGGGCAATACGAGCAGTACTTC
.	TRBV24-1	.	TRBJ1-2	CATSSGYGYTF	TGTGCCACCAGTTCGGGGTACGGCTACACCTTC
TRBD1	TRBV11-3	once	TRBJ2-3	CASSPGQGASDTQYF	TGTGCCAGCAGCCCTGGACAGGGGGCGTCAGATACGCAGTATTTT
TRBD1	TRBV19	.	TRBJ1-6	CASRGGTGRNSPLHF	TGTGCCAGTAGGGGAGGGACAGGGCGTAATTCACCCCTCCACTTT
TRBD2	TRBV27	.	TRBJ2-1	CASTIRLAGANNEQFF	TGTGCCAGCACTATACGCCTAGCGGGGGCCAACAATGAGCAGTTCTTC
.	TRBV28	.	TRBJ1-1	CASLNTGRGNTEAFF	TGTGCCAGCCTAAATACAGGGCGTGGGAACACTGAAGCTTTCTTT
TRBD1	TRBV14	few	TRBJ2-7	CASSQGQGQAYEQYF	TGTGCCAGCAGCCAAGGACAGGGCCAAGCCTACGAGCAGTACTTC
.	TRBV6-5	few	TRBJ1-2	CASSYSGTISNYGYTF	TGTGCCAGCAGTTACTCGGGCACAATATCTAACTATGGCTACACCTTC
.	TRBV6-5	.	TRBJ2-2	CASSYSEGGELFF	TGTGCCAGCAGTTACTCGGAGGGTGGGGAGCTGTTTTTT
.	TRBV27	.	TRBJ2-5	CASSLSQGRGETQYF	TGTGCCAGCAGTTTATCGCAGGGGCGAGGAGAGACCCAGTACTTC
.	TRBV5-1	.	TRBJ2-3	CASRQSTDTQYF	TGCGCCAGCAGACAGAGCACAGATACGCAGTATTTT
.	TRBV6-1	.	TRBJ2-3	CASSERWSSRRDTQYF	TGTGCCAGCAGTGAACGGTGGTCTAGCCGTCGGGATACGCAGTATTTT
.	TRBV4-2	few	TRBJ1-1	CASSPSDTEAFF	TGTGCCAGCAGCCCGTCCGACACTGAAGCTTTCTTT
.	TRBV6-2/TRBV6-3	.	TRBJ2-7	CASSYKGPSYEQYF	TGTGCCAGCAGTTACAAGGGGCCCTCCTACGAGCAGTACTTC
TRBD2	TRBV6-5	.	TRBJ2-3	CASRTSGGATDTQYF	TGTGCCAGCCGTACTAGCGGGGGGGCCACAGATACGCAGTATTTT
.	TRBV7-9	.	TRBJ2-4	CASSSPEGGGNIQYF	TGTGCCAGCAGCTCCCCAGAGGGGGGGGGAAACATTCAGTACTTC
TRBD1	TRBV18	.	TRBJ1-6	CASSRGTDNSPLHF	TGTGCCAGCTCACGGGGGACAGATAATTCACCCCTCCACTTT
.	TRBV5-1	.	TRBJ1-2	CASSLAQEGYGYTF	TGCGCCAGCAGCTTGGCCCAAGAGGGGTATGGCTACACCTTC
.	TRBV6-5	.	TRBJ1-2	CASSHQTYGYTF	TGTGCCAGCAGCCACCAAACCTATGGCTACACCTTC
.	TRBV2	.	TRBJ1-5	CASSELGGGVSNQPQHF	TGTGCCAGCAGTGAATTGGGTGGGGGGGTGAGCAATCAGCCCCAGCATTTT
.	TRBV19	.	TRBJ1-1	CASSINGLRANTEAFF	TGTGCCAGTAGTATAAATGGTCTCCGGGCTAACACTGAAGCTTTCTTT
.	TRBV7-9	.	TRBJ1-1	CASSTQGGNTEAFF	TGTGCCAGCAGCACCCAGGGAGGTAACACTGAAGCTTTCTTT
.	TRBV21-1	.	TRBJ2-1	CASSTLWTENPNYNEQFF	TGTGCCAGCAGCACCCTCTGGACAGAGAATCCTAATTACAATGAGCAGTTCTTC
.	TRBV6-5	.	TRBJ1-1	CASSYSWETEAFF	TGTGCCAGCAGTTACTCTTGGGAAACTGAAGCTTTCTTT
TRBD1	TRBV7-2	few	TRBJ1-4	CASSIRTGGNEKLFF	TGTGCCAGCAGCATTAGGACAGGAGGCAATGAAAAACTGTTTTTT